This record concerns one T cell receptor (beta chain) sequence. What it recognizes is unknown. From germline, CDR1 is KGHSH and CDR2 LQKENI. CDR3 size: 13 residues. Trimming took 3 bases from V and 12 from J; bases not matched to a gene: 7. Assay used: immunoSEQ multiplex PCR; TCRdb lists only in-frame clones, some missing. The data show roughly 25,000 clones, 93% seen once. This sample was included in a study of a mutant IDH1 vaccine in newly diagnosed glioma. Study results and caveats: The authors found pseudoprogression apparently unrelated to changes in top peripheral T cell clonotypes.

The time point was: baseline, week 1 (first vaccination visit). The treatment was: pre-vaccination baseline after standard-of-care therapy. Astrocytomas found in donors were new, WHO grade 3 or 4, IDH1-mutant and ATRX-lost. This chain connects TRBV18 to TRBJ2-2, with 7 positions matching TRBD2. The sequences come from PBMCs, collected from a glioma patient treated with radiotherapy, temozolomide or both. This TCR derives from a man in his forties or fifties with glioma. CDR3: CASSPSGRAKLFF. The CDR3 region has the DNA TGTGCCAGCTCACCCTCGGGGAGGGCGAAGCTGTTTTTT.